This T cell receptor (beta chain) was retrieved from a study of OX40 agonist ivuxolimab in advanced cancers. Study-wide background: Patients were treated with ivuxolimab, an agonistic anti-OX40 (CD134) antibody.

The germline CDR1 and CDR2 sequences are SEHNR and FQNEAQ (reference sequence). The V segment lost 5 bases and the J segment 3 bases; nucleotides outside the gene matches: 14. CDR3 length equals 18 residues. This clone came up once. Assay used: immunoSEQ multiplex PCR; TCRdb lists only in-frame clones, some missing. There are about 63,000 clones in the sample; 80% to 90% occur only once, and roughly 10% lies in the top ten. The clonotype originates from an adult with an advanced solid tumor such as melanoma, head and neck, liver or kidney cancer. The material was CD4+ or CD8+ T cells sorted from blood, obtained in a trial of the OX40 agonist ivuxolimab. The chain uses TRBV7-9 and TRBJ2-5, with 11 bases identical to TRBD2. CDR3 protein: CASSPGTTTSGSEETQYF. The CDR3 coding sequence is TGTGCCAGCAGCCCAGGGACAACTACTAGCGGGAGTGAAGAGACCCAGTACTTC. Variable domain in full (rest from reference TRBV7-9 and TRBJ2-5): DTGVSQNPRHKITKRGQNVTFRCDPISEHNRLYWYRQTLGQGPEFLTYFQNEAQLEKSRLLSDRFSAERPKGSFSTLEIQRTEQGDSAMYLCASSPGTTTSGSEETQYFGPGTRLLVL.